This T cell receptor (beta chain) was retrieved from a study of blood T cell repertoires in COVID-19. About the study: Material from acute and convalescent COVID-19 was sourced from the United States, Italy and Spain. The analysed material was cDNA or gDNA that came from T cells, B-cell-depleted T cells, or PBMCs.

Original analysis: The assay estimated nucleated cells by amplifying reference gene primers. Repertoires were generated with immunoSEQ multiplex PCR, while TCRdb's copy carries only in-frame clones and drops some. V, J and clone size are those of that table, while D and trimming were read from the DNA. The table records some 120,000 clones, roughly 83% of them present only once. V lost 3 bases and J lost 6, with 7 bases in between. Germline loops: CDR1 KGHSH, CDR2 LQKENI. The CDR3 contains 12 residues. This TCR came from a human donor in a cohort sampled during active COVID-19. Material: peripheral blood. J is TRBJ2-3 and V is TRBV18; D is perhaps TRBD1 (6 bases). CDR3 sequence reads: CASSPQGDTQYF. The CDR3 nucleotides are TGTGCCAGCTCACCCCAGGGGGATACGCAGTATTTT.